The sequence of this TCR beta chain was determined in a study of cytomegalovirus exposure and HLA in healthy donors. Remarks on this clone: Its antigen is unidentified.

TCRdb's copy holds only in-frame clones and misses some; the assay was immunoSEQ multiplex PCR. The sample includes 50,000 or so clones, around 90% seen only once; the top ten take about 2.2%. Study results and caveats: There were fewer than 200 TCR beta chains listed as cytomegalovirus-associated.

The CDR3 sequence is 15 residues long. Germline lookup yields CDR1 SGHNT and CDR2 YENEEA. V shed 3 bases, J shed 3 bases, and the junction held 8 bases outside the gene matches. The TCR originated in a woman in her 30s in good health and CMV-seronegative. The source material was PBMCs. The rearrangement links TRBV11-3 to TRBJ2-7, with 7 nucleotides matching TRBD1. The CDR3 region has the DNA TGTGCCAGCAGCTTGAATACAGGGGCCGGCTACGAGCAGTACTTC. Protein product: CASSLNTGAGYEQYF.